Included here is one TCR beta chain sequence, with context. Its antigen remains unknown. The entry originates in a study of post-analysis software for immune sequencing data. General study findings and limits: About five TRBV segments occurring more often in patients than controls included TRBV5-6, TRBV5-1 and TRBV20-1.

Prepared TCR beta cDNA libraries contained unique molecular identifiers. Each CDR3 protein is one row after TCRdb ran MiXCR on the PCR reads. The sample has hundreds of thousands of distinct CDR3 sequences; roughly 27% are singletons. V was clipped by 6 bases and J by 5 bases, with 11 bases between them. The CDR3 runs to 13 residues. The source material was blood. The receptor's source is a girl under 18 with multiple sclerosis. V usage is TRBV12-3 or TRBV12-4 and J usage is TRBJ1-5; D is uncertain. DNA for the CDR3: TGTGCCAGCAGCGGGAACCCGTATCAGCCCCAGCATTTT. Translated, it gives CASSGNPYQPQHF.